This is a list of T cell receptor beta chains from one sample in a study of immunodeficiency. Clones were sequenced by immunoSEQ multiplex PCR, and TCRdb holds only the in-frame ones, with some missing. The sample lists about a thousand clones; more than 85% were seen once. Sequenced material: CD4+ T cells from blood. These receptors were obtained from a female donor. Each CDR3 is given with its conserved first and last residue. Rows give clone size only sometimes, using once, few, many, or a class for an expanded clone.

v_gene,abundance,CDR3aa
TRBV18,.,CASSPPAGRTEAFF
TRBV7-9,once,CASSYTTGGDNEKLFF
TRBV3-1/TRBV3-2,.,CASSQDRGGQYF
TRBV6-1,.,CASSEKSPINSPLHF
TRBV29-1,.,CSVTANTGQRFYEQYF
TRBV20-1,.,CSASWLAGGGGVKNIQYF
TRBV6-5,.,CASRLAGWNEQFF
TRBV19,.,CASSIDKRGDGNEQFF
TRBV6-1,.,CASSEPAGTGKLFF
TRBV19,.,CASSPATGRRGSTIYF
TRBV29-1,.,CSVIPTGRVAGRGSGLGNEQFF
TRBV10-1,.,CASSNGDHEQYF
TRBV12-3/TRBV12-4,.,CASSLRPAGYTF
TRBV11-3,.,CASSLEDSGSNYNEQFF
TRBV12-3/TRBV12-4,.,CASSRQGATEAFF
TRBV4-1,.,CASSQEHYGNPAEAFF
TRBV7-8,.,CASSSAGAGAHITYEQYF
TRBV20-1,.,CSASNIEKLFF
TRBV30,.,CAWRMGQGSWRTVDQETQYF
TRBV6-2/TRBV6-3,.,CASSYGRAYGYTF
TRBV30,.,CAWGTAWYTF